Presented here are 9 T cell receptor beta chains from one specimen sequenced in a study of tumor-infiltrating lymphocytes in localized non-small cell lung cancer. Only in-frame clones appear in the TCRdb table, and some are missing; sequencing was by immunoSEQ multiplex PCR. The repertoire has 9,500 to 15,000 clones, around 84% of them found once; the top ten carry under 9.5%. Input material: lung tumor tissue. Receptors were obtained from a human donor with non-small cell lung cancer.

The gene calls are TRBV7-8 and TRBJ1-2; 7 positions agree with TRBD1. The CDR3 covers 15 residues. CDR1 is SGHVS, CDR2 FQNEAQ, per germline. J lost 4 bases, V lost 4 bases, and 9 bases had no gene match. CDR3 loop: CASSSTQGTPYGYTF. The CDR3 nucleotides are TGTGCCAGCAGCTCTACACAGGGGACGCCCTATGGCTACACCTTC.

The chain employs TRBV5-1 and TRBJ2-5; TRBD2 matches 7 bases. The V gene's germline CDR1 is SGHRS and CDR2 YFSETQ. Unmatched junction bases numbered 11, after V lost 4 bases and J lost 5 bases. The CDR3 sequence is 15 residues long. For the CDR3, the DNA is TGCGCCAGCAGCCCAGGACAACAGCGGGGCGAGACCCAGTACTTC. This codes for CASSPGQQRGETQYF.

There are a few counts of this clone. The chain couples TRBV28 to TRBJ2-1; D ambiguous. CDR1 is MDHEN and CDR2 is SYDVKM in the germline V gene. Trimming left V 7 bases short and J 9 bases short, with 10 bases between. The CDR3 runs to 11 residues. The CDR3 loop is CASTQKSEQFF. CDR3 DNA sequence: TGTGCCAGCACCCAGAAGTCTGAGCAGTTCTTC.

In DNA form, the CDR3 reads TGTGCCAGCAGTGAAGGACTAGCGGCCCCCCCTAGCACAGATACGCAGTATTTT. Amino acid sequence: CASSEGLAAPPSTDTQYF. This chain links TRBV6-1 with TRBJ2-3; 9 nucleotides agree with TRBD2. Trimming removed 1 base from V and 0 bases from J; junction bases left unmatched: 8. The V gene's germline CDR1 is MNHNS and CDR2 SASEGT. The CDR3 sequence is 18 residues long.

The rearrangement uses TRBV10-3 and TRBJ2-5, with D possibly matching TRBD2 (6 bases). Germline V CDR1 and CDR2: ENHRY, SYGVKD. The CDR3 has 14 residues. Between the trimmed V and J ends, which lost 0 bases and 5 bases, there was a span of 10 bases. CDR3 protein: CAISESGGVETQYF. In DNA, the CDR3 is TGTGCCATCAGTGAGTCGGGCGGGGTCGAGACCCAGTACTTC.

The chain carries TRBV7-2 and TRBJ2-5; either TRBD1 or TRBD2 may supply D (5 bases each). Germline values: CDR1 SGHTA, CDR2 FQGNSA. V lost 1 base, J lost 2 bases, and 11 bases lay in between. The CDR3 extends over 15 amino acids. CDR3: CASSLEGPTQETQYF. The CDR3 region has the DNA TGTGCCAGCAGCTTAGAGGGACCGACGCAAGAGACCCAGTACTTC.

This clone was observed a few times. The rearrangement links TRBV5-1 to TRBJ1-5; D unresolved. This CDR3 contains 15 residues. The V and J ends lost 0 bases and 4 bases respectively, with 11 bases between them. Germline V CDR1 and CDR2: SGHRS, YFSETQ. The CDR3 DNA reads TGCGCCAGCAGCTTGGTTCCCGGTCCTAATCAGCCCCAGCATTTT. Protein: CASSLVPGPNQPQHF.

This chain connects TRBV18 to TRBJ2-3; D call uncertain. Germline-derived CDR1 and CDR2 are KGHSH and LQKENI. The CDR3 has 11 amino acids. Trimming shortened V by 3 bases and J by 5 bases, and 3 bases separated the two germline ends. This CDR3 is CASSPEDTQYF. The CDR3, as DNA: TGTGCCAGCTCACCGGAAGATACGCAGTATTTT.

This clone was detected only once. The chain uses TRBV2 and TRBJ1-2; TRBD1 is a possible D gene (5 bases). CDR1 is SNHLY and CDR2 is FYNNEI in the germline V gene. This CDR3 spans 13 amino acids. Deletions cut 1 base from V and 6 bases from J, with 9 bases between. Written as DNA, the CDR3 is TGTGCCAGCAGTGAAGGGGGGGAGAATGGCTACACCTTC. It encodes CASSEGGENGYTF.